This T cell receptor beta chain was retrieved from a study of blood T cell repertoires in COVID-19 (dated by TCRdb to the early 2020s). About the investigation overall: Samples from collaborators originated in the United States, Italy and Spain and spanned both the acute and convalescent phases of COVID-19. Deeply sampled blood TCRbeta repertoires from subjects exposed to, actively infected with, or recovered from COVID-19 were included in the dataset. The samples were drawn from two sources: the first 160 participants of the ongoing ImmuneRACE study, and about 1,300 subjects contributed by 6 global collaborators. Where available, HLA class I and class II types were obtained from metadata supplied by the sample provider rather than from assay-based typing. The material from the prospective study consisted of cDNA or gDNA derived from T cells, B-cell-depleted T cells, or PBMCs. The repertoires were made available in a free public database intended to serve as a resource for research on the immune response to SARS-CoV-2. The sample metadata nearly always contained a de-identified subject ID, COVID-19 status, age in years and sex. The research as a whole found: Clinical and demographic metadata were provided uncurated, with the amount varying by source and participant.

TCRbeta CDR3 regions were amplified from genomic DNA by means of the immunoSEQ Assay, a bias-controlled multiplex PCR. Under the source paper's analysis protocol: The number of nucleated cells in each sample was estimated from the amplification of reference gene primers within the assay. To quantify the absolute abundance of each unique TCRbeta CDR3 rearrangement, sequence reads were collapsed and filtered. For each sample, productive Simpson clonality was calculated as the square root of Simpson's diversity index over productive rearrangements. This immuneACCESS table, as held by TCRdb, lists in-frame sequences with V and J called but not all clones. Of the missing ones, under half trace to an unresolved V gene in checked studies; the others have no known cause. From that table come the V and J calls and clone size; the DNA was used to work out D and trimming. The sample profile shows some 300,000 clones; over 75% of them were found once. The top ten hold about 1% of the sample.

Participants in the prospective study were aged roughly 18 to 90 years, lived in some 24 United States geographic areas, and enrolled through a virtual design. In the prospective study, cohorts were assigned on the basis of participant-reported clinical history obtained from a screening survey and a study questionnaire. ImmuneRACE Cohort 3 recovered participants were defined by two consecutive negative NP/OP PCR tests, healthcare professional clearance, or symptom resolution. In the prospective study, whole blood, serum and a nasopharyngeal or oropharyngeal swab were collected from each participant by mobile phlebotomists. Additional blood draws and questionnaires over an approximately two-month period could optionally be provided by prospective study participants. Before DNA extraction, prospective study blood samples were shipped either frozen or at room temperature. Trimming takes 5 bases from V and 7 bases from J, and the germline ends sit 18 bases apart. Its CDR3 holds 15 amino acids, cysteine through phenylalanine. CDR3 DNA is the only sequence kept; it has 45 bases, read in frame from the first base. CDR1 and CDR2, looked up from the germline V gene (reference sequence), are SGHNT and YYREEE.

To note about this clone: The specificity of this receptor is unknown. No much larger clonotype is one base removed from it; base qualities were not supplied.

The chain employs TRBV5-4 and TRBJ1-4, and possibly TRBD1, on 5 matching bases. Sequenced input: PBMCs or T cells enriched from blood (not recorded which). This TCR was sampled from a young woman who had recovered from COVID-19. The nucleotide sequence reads TGTGCCAGCAGTTCGGGGGGGGAGACGCGTGAAAAACTGTTTTTT. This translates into CASSSGGETREKLFF.